This is a list of T cell receptor beta chains from one sample in a study of T cell responses to AZD1222 COVID-19 vaccine. Generated by immunoSEQ multiplex PCR, the TCRdb table keeps only in-frame clones and is missing some. The sample has about 72,000 clones; about 88% are singletons. Source: peripheral blood, taken 28 days after the second AZD1222 dose. These receptors all stem from an adult who received the AZD1222 COVID-19 vaccine. Both conserved end residues are part of each CDR3. The D gene is left open where the match is weak. Expanded clones get a size class; other rows say once, few or many, or leave the size out.

v_gene	abundance	j_gene	d_gene	CDR3nt	CDR3aa
TRBV3-1/TRBV3-2	-	TRBJ2-1	-	TGTGCCAGCAGCCTTCGGGGTGAGCAGTTCTTC	CASSLRGEQFF
TRBV12-5	once	TRBJ1-4	-	TGTGCTAGTGGACGCCAGGTGTCGGATGAAAAACTGTTTTTT	CASGRQVSDEKLFF
TRBV11-2	-	TRBJ1-3	-	TGTGCCAGCAGCTCCCGCAACACCATATATTTT	CASSSRNTIYF
TRBV4-1	-	TRBJ1-1	-	TGCGCCAGCAGCACCAGGGGACAGAACACTGAAGCTTTCTTT	CASSTRGQNTEAFF
TRBV9	-	TRBJ2-3	TRBD2	TGTGCCAGCAGCGGAGGTCCCGGCGGGAGTAGGTCAGATACGCAGTATTTT	CASSGGPGGSRSDTQYF
TRBV7-9	-	TRBJ1-4	-	TGTGCCAGCAGCCCGTGGGATGATTTTGAAAAACTGTTTTTT	CASSPWDDFEKLFF
TRBV2	-	TRBJ1-2	-	TGTGCCAGCAGTGGCAACCATGGCTACACCTTC	CASSGNHGYTF
TRBV7-8	-	TRBJ1-3	TRBD1	TGTGCCAGCTCCACAGGGGGCGGTGGAAACACCATATATTTT	CASSTGGGGNTIYF
TRBV29-1	-	TRBJ1-5	-	TGCAGCGTTTTAGGACAGCCCAATCAGCCCCAGCATTTT	CSVLGQPNQPQHF
TRBV27	-	TRBJ1-2	TRBD1	TGTGCCAGCAGTCCGCACCCCGGGACAGGGGAAGACTATGGCTACACCTTC	CASSPHPGTGEDYGYTF
TRBV9	-	TRBJ1-5	-	TGTGCCAGCAGCGTAAGTCACCAAACCAATCAGCCCCAGCATTTT	CASSVSHQTNQPQHF
TRBV11-2	-	TRBJ1-2	-	TGTGCCAGCAGCCCGGGAGGACTATCGGGAGGCTACACCTTC	CASSPGGLSGGYTF
TRBV10-3	-	TRBJ2-7	-	TGTGCCATCAGTGACGTTGCTGTTCGGTACTTC	CAISDVAVRYF
TRBV5-1	-	TRBJ1-1	-	TGCGCCAGCAGCTTGGGGGGGATAGACGTGAACACTGAAGCTTTCTTT	CASSLGGIDVNTEAFF
TRBV5-4	-	TRBJ2-2	TRBD2	TGTGCCACCCGCCGGGAGGGGTTCACCGGGGAGCTGTTTTTT	CATRREGFTGELFF
TRBV4-1	-	TRBJ2-1	-	TGCGCCAGCAGCCAAGCGTCTCTAAGCAATGAGCAGTTCTTC	CASSQASLSNEQFF
TRBV18	-	TRBJ2-7	-	TGTGCCAGCTCACCGGGAAGCTACGAGCAGTACTTC	CASSPGSYEQYF
TRBV28	-	TRBJ2-7	TRBD2	TGTGCCAGCAGTCTGGGACTAGCGGGAATCTACGAGCAGTACTTC	CASSLGLAGIYEQYF
TRBV5-1	-	TRBJ1-6	TRBD1	TGCGCCAGCAGCTTGGATAGCGGGACAGGGTTATCACCCCTCCACTTT	CASSLDSGTGLSPLHF
TRBV9	-	TRBJ2-7	TRBD1	TGTGCCAGCGGGACAGACTACGAGCAGTACTTC	CASGTDYEQYF
TRBV7-2	-	TRBJ2-7	TRBD2	TGTGCCAGCAGCCTCTCGGGGGAGGGACCATTCGAGCAGTACTTC	CASSLSGEGPFEQYF
TRBV28	-	TRBJ2-5	TRBD1	TGTGCCAGCAGTTTTCCCGGGACAGGCCGAGGAGAGACCCAGTACTTC	CASSFPGTGRGETQYF
TRBV5-1	once	TRBJ2-3	TRBD2	TGCGCCAGCAGCTTGCCAGCGGGAGAAAGCACAGATACGCAGTATTTT	CASSLPAGESTDTQYF
TRBV19	-	TRBJ2-7	TRBD2	TGTGCCAGTAGTATGGGGGACTACGTCTACGAGCAGTACTTC	CASSMGDYVYEQYF
TRBV14	-	TRBJ2-7	TRBD2	TGTGCCAGCAGCCAAGATCGATGGCTAGCGGGGCCCTACGAGCAGTACTTC	CASSQDRWLAGPYEQYF
TRBV2	once	TRBJ1-3	TRBD1	TGTGCCACCCTAAGGGACAGATTTGGAAACACCATATATTTT	CATLRDRFGNTIYF
TRBV9	-	TRBJ1-1	-	TGTGCCAGCAGCGTAGCCCCTACGGGCCTGGGTGGAACTGAAGCTTTCTTT	CASSVAPTGLGGTEAFF
TRBV13	-	TRBJ2-5	TRBD2	TGTGCCAGCAGCATAGGGCTAGCGGGAGAGACCCAGTACTTC	CASSIGLAGETQYF
TRBV6-5	-	TRBJ2-3	-	TGTGCCAGCAGTTACGGCGGGGAGGCGACAGATACGCAGTATTTT	CASSYGGEATDTQYF
TRBV6-1	-	TRBJ2-4	-	TGTGCCAGCAGTGAAATTGGGGCCGGGAGGGACAGGTCAAACATTCAGTACTTC	CASSEIGAGRDRSNIQYF
TRBV3-1/TRBV3-2	-	TRBJ1-4	TRBD1	TGTGCCAGCAGCCAAGAAGGAGACTTCGGGACAGGGGGTGAAAAACTGTTTTTT	CASSQEGDFGTGGEKLFF